This T cell receptor beta chain was sequenced during a study of shared clonotypes between healthy human individuals. Germline lookup yields CDR1 GTSNPN and CDR2 SVGIG (reference sequence). This CDR3 region has 17 residues. The V and J ends lost 4 bases and 1 base respectively, with 22 bases between them. Sequenced by immunoSEQ multiplex PCR; TCRdb stores in-frame clones only, minus some. The sample has 850,000 to 1,100,000 clones, approximately 75% seen once. The sequencing sample was made of memory CD4+ T cells from PBMCs. Subset defined: CD45RA-negative fraction. The chain combines TRBV30 with TRBJ1-1, with D maybe TRBD1 (5 bases). The receptor's source is a man aged 18 to 30 in good health. Some clones in this sample may be carry-over from other donors' samples. In DNA form, the CDR3 reads TGTGCCTGGACTTGGGGAGGGGCTTGGGAGGGGAACACTGAAGCTTTCTTT. Protein product: CAWTWGGAWEGNTEAFF.